The text below deals with one T cell receptor (beta chain). This specimen belongs to a study of T cell responses to AZD1222 COVID-19 vaccine. Method: immunoSEQ multiplex PCR; TCRdb's copy keeps in-frame clones and lacks some. The sample yields 130,000 or so clones, about 86% seen once. Trimming took off 4 bases at V and 7 bases at J, with 11 bases between the two ends. The CDR3 totals 14 residues. Germline loops: CDR1 SGHVS, CDR2 FQNEAQ. The specimen was peripheral blood, collected 28 days after the second AZD1222 dose. The chain carries TRBV7-8 and TRBJ1-6, with D unclear. The clonotype originates from an adult who received the AZD1222 COVID-19 vaccine. CDR3 region: CASSSKVTNSPLHF. In DNA form, the CDR3 reads TGTGCCAGCAGCTCAAAGGTTACGAATTCACCCCTCCACTTT.